This T cell receptor beta chain derives from a study of control samples from healthy donors and cancer patients. Sequenced by immunoSEQ multiplex PCR; TCRdb stores in-frame clones only, minus some. Of about 95,000 clones detected, around 90% appear once; the ten largest clones hold approximately 14%. Germline V lookup: CDR1 SGHNT, CDR2 YYREEE (reference sequence). This CDR3 region has 13 residues. V was cut by 1 base and J by 2 bases, with 7 bases left in between. This receptor was obtained from a woman in her 70s in good health. The chain combines TRBV5-4 with TRBJ2-7, with D perhaps matching TRBD2 (5 bases). Sequencing input: blood. CDR3 sequence: CASSLHGAYEQYF. The CDR3 coding sequence is TGTGCCAGCAGCTTGCACGGGGCCTACGAGCAGTACTTC.